Below, 32 T cell receptor beta chains from the same sample are listed, as sequenced in a study of beta chain features in type 1 diabetes (dated by TCRdb to 2016 to 2019). Which antigens these TCRs recognize remains unknown. The library was obtained by the immunoSEQ multiplex PCR assay. The entire isolated RNA was reverse transcribed using the High Capacity cDNA Reverse Transcription Kit, and thus expressed TCRB transcripts were sequenced. TCRdb took over this immuneACCESS table, retaining in-frame rearrangements with V and J assigned. Such tables are incomplete; in checked studies, under half of the missing clones stem from an unresolved V gene, and the remainder is unexplained. The sample records around 140,000 clones, 10% to 15% of which are singletons. Of the sample, approximately 1.3% falls within the top ten clones. General findings and caveats noted by the study authors: In all four CD4+ subsets, TCRB CDR3 length was moderately but significantly shorter in type 1 diabetes patients.

Sequencing was carried out using central memory CD4+ T cells from blood. The source is a man aged 18 to 29 with type 1 diabetes.

This clone showed up just a few times. The genes are TRBV14 and TRBJ1-1; D possibly corresponds to TRBD1 (5 bases). CDR3 length equals 12 residues. Trimming removed 1 base at V and 11 bases at J, with 11 bases between. The germline V gene has CDR1 SGHDN and CDR2 FVKESK. The CDR3 is CASSQAGFQAFF. As DNA, the CDR3 is TGTGCCAGCAGCCAAGCAGGGTTCCAGGCTTTCTTT.

This clone has only a few counts. The chain couples TRBV15 to TRBJ2-1; 9 nucleotides align to TRBD2. Germline lookup yields CDR1 LNHNV and CDR2 YYDKDF (reference sequence). The CDR3 extends over 15 amino acids. The V segment lost 3 bases and the J segment 7 bases; nucleotides outside the gene matches: 7. DNA for the CDR3: TGTGCCACCAGCAGTTTGCGGGGGGGAATTAATGAGCAGTTCTTC. Translation: CATSSLRGGINEQFF.

This clone turned up a few times. Other DNA sequences in this sample translate to the same CDR3. The chain couples TRBV20-1 to TRBJ1-2; tentative D call: TRBD1 (5 bases). V was trimmed by 5 bases and J by 5 bases, leaving 6 bases between them. The CDR3 consists of 10 residues. CDR1 DFQATT and CDR2 SNEGSKA come from the germline V gene (reference sequence). The chain's CDR3 is CSAAGYGYTF. As DNA, the CDR3 is TGCAGTGCTGCAGGGTATGGCTACACCTTC.

The CDR3 DNA sequence: TGTGCCTGGAGTCCTTTTCAAGAGACCCAGTACTTC. Translation: CAWSPFQETQYF. The chain has TRBV30 and TRBJ2-5; no firm D call. V was clipped by 2 bases and J by 2 bases, with 6 bases between them. This CDR3 comprises 12 residues. Looked up from germline, CDR1 is GTSNPN and CDR2 is SVGIG (reference sequence).

CDR3 bases: TGTGCCAGTAGGGAACTAGCGGGGGCCCCCTACAATGAGCAGTTCTTC. Its protein product is CASRELAGAPYNEQFF. This sequence joins TRBV19 and TRBJ2-1, with TRBD2 identical over 11 bases. Germline trimming cut 6 bases from V and 2 bases from J; bases unmatched to any gene: 6. The CDR3 has 16 amino acids. Germline lookup yields CDR1 LNHDA and CDR2 SQIVND (reference sequence).

This clone occurred a few times. The V call is TRBV7-9, the J call TRBJ2-1, with 9 nucleotides matching TRBD1. V was clipped by 5 bases and J by 9 bases; unmatched bases: 14. The germline V gene encodes CDR1 SEHNR and CDR2 FQNEAQ (reference sequence). This CDR3 spans 16 amino acids. CDR3 nucleotides: TGTGCCAGCAGCCCCCGGCCGGGACAGGGTCGGGGTGAGCAGTTCTTC. Translation gives CASSPRPGQGRGEQFF.

The chain carries TRBV7-2 and TRBJ1-6; D gene uncertain. V was clipped by 5 bases and J by 7 bases, with 15 bases between them. CDR3 length: 15 residues. Per germline, CDR1 SGHTA and CDR2 FQGNSA. The CDR3 protein is CASSPRTSLNSPLHF. DNA of the CDR3: TGTGCCAGCAGCCCAAGAACGAGTCTAAATTCACCCCTCCACTTT. The whole variable domain, remainder taken from reference TRBV7-2 and TRBJ1-6, is GAGVSQSPSNKVTEKGKDVELRCDPISGHTALYWYRQSLGQGLEFLIYFQGNSAPDKSGLPSDRFSAERTGGSVSTLTIQRTQQEDSAVYLCASSPRTSLNSPLHFGNGTRLTVT.

This clone appeared a few times. V is TRBV29-1 and J is TRBJ1-2; D call uncertain. V was cut by 3 bases and J by 8 bases, with 13 bases left in between. The CDR3 has 12 residues. Germline CDR1 SQVTM, CDR2 ANQGSEA. DNA for the CDR3: TGCAGCGTTGAGGGCAGCTATGTGGGCTACACCTTC. Translating it yields CSVEGSYVGYTF. Based on the CDR3 plus reference TRBV29-1 and TRBJ1-2, the full variable domain is SAVISQKPSRDICQRGTSLTIQCQVDSQVTMMFWYRQQPGQSLTLIATANQGSEATYESGFVIDKFPISRPNLTFSTLTVSNMSPEDSSIYLCSVEGSYVGYTFGSGTRLTVV.

This clone was found a few times. The rearrangement joins TRBV28 to TRBJ1-5; 7 bases line up with TRBD1. The length of the CDR3 is 14 residues. Germline V gives CDR1 MDHEN, CDR2 SYDVKM. V was pared by 6 bases and J by 2 bases, with 4 bases of the junction left unmatched. The CDR3 loop reads CASSSGGRNQPQHF. In DNA, the CDR3 is TGTGCCAGCAGCTCAGGGGGACGCAATCAGCCCCAGCATTTT. Full variable domain (rest looked up from reference TRBV28 and TRBJ1-5): DVKVTQSSRYLVKRTGEKVFLECVQDMDHENMFWYRQDPGLGLRLIYFSYDVKMKEKGDIPEGYSVSREKKERFSLILESASTNQTSMYLCASSSGGRNQPQHFGDGTRLSIL.

In this sample, this clone turned up a few times. The genes are TRBV6-5 and TRBJ2-7, with D unclear. Trimming took off 3 bases at V and 1 base at J, with 13 bases between the two ends. The CDR3 runs 15 residues. In germline, CDR1 is MNHEY, CDR2 SVGAGI. CDR3: CASSYSLGQSYEQYF. CDR3 sequence (DNA): TGTGCCAGCAGTTATTCCCTTGGTCAGTCCTACGAGCAGTACTTC.

For the CDR3, the DNA is TGCGCCAGCAGCCAGGGACAGTGGGGGCGATCCGAGCAGTACTTC. Amino acid sequence: CASSQGQWGRSEQYF. This chain links TRBV4-1 with TRBJ2-7, with TRBD1 matching over 7 bases. This CDR3 comprises 15 residues. V was pared by 3 bases and J by 6 bases, with 11 bases of the junction left unmatched. Germline V lookup: CDR1 MGHRA, CDR2 YSYEKL.

This clone has just a few counts. The V call is TRBV5-1, the J call TRBJ2-3; D unclear. The CDR3 contains 14 residues. In germline, CDR1 is SGHRS, CDR2 YFSETQ. Trimming pared 1 base from V and 3 bases from J, leaving 9 bases between. The CDR3 region is CASSLNQATDTQYF. As DNA, the CDR3 is TGCGCCAGCAGCTTGAATCAGGCTACAGATACGCAGTATTTT.

The chain uses TRBV15 and TRBJ2-3; 8 nucleotides match TRBD2. V trimming: 0 bases; J trimming: 5 bases; junction bases outside the gene matches: 10. Germline CDR1 is LNHNV and CDR2 is YYDKDF (reference sequence). This CDR3 is built from 17 residues. The CDR3 here is CATSRDPVRGGRDTQYF. DNA for the CDR3: TGTGCCACCAGCAGAGACCCTGTCCGGGGGGGGCGAGATACGCAGTATTTT.

This chain joins TRBV2 and TRBJ2-3; 9 bases agree with TRBD2. From germline, CDR1 is SNHLY and CDR2 FYNNEI. With 9 bases clipped from V and 8 bases from J, the junction kept 12 bases outside the gene matches. The CDR3 length is 14 residues. The CDR3, as DNA: TGTGCCAGTGCTAGCGGGGTATTTGGAGGTACGCAGTATTTT. Protein: CASASGVFGGTQYF.

This clone turned up a few times. This rearrangement joins TRBV19 to TRBJ2-5; 7 bases fit TRBD1. The CDR3 sequence is 11 residues long. V was clipped by 8 bases and J by 4 bases; unmatched bases: 1. Germline V gene data show CDR1 as LNHDA and CDR2 as SQIVND (reference sequence). The CDR3 DNA reads as TGTGCCAGTCGGACAGGAGAGACCCAGTACTTC. This sequence encodes CASRTGETQYF.

This clone was seen more than once but under ten times. The chain carries TRBV5-1 and TRBJ1-5; maybe TRBD1 (5 bases). The CDR3 sequence is 15 residues long. Germline CDR1 SGHRS, CDR2 YFSETQ. V was shortened by 0 bases and J by 5 bases, with 12 bases between the two germline ends. CDR3 protein: CASSLEGRADQPQHF. CDR3 sequence (DNA): TGCGCCAGCAGCTTGGAGGGCAGGGCCGATCAGCCCCAGCATTTT.

This clone was counted between two and nine times. The V gene is TRBV6-5, the J gene TRBJ1-2; possibly TRBD1 for D (6 bases). The CDR3 is 13 amino acids. Germline loops: CDR1 MNHEY, CDR2 SVGAGI. Trimming cost V 2 bases and J 4 bases, with 8 bases left between them. The CDR3 DNA follows: TGTGCCAGCAGTTACACAGGGACCTATGGCTACACCTTC. Its protein is CASSYTGTYGYTF.

This chain joins TRBV18 and TRBJ1-3; D gene ambiguous. Looked up from germline, CDR1 is KGHSH and CDR2 is LQKENI. CDR3 length: 16 residues. V was cut by 1 base and J by 2 bases, with 12 bases left in between. The CDR3, as DNA: TGTGCCAGCTCACCACTCGTCCGGGTGACTGGAAACACCATATATTTT. It specifies CASSPLVRVTGNTIYF.

The CDR3: CASSLKGQAGELFF. Here the CDR3 DNA reads TGTGCCAGCAGCTTAAAGGGCCAGGCCGGGGAGCTGTTTTTT. V is TRBV7-3 and J is TRBJ2-2; no definite D call. Trimming shortened V by 1 base and J by 6 bases, and 9 bases separated the two germline ends. This CDR3 comprises 14 residues. CDR1 SGHTA and CDR2 FQGTGA come from the germline V gene. The full variable domain, its missing parts supplied by reference TRBV7-3 and TRBJ2-2, is GAGVSQTPSNKVTEKGKYVELRCDPISGHTALYWYRQSLGQGPEFLIYFQGTGAADDSGLPNDRFFAVRPEGSVSTLKIQRTERGDSAVYLCASSLKGQAGELFFGEGSRLTVL.

The V gene is TRBV7-8, the J gene TRBJ2-7; the D gene is possibly TRBD1 (5 bases). Trimming removed 6 bases from V and 0 bases from J, with 9 bases in between. CDR1 and CDR2 from the germline V gene are SGHVS and FQNEAQ. The CDR3 has 13 residues. CDR3 in DNA: TGTGCCAGCAGATGGGGCCCCTCCTACGAGCAGTACTTC. Protein: CASRWGPSYEQYF.

This clone was picked up a small number of times. This rearrangement joins TRBV7-2 to TRBJ1-1; D is unclear. The CDR3 length is 14 residues. CDR1 is SGHTA, CDR2 FQGNSA, per germline. The ends were cut back, 5 bases at V and 1 base at J, with 11 bases in the middle. The CDR3: CASSRPTSNTEAFF. The CDR3 DNA sequence: TGTGCCAGCAGCCGGCCGACTTCGAACACTGAAGCTTTCTTT.

The chain combines TRBV5-1 with TRBJ2-3, with unresolved D. Germline-derived CDR1 and CDR2 are SGHRS and YFSETQ. Between the trimmed V and J ends, which lost 2 bases and 2 bases, there was a span of 12 bases. The CDR3 is 15 amino acids. The DNA of the CDR3 is TGCGCCAGCAGCTTTGTTGGCATTCTCACAGATACGCAGTATTTT. Protein sequence: CASSFVGILTDTQYF. The complete variable domain, with remaining parts taken from reference TRBV5-1 and TRBJ2-3, reads KAGVTQTPRYLIKTRGQQVTLSCSPISGHRSVSWYQQTPGQGLQFLFEYFSETQRNKGNFPGRFSGRQFSNSRSEMNVSTLELGDSALYLCASSFVGILTDTQYFGPGTRLTVL.

This clone was detected a few times. The chain carries TRBV10-3 and TRBJ2-7; weak D call: TRBD2 (6 bases). Per germline, CDR1 ENHRY and CDR2 SYGVKD. V gave up 0 bases and J gave up 2 bases, with 8 bases separating them. CDR3 length: 14 residues. The CDR3 DNA is TGTGCCATCAGTGAGTCGGAGGGCCCCTACGAGCAGTACTTC. As protein: CAISESEGPYEQYF.

This clone was seen only once. The rearrangement links TRBV7-7 to TRBJ2-5, with 10 bases matching TRBD2. The germline V gene has CDR1 SSHAT and CDR2 FNYEAQ (reference sequence). Trimming cost V 8 bases and J 5 bases; bases outside gene matches: 8. This CDR3 is built from 14 residues. The CDR3 DNA reads as TGTGCCAGCCGCAGCGGGGGGGCCTCCGAGACCCAGTACTTC. Its translation: CASRSGGASETQYF.

This clone has a handful of counts. The V and J genes are TRBV4-1 and TRBJ2-2; 10 bases are shared with TRBD1. Germline V gene lookup returns CDR1 MGHRA and CDR2 YSYEKL. CDR3 length: 16 residues. Trimming took 4 bases from V and 6 from J; bases not matched to a gene: 8. Here the CDR3 reads CASSRGQGRSAGELFF. DNA of the CDR3: TGCGCCAGCAGCCGGGGACAGGGGAGGTCGGCCGGGGAGCTGTTTTTT.

The rearrangement links TRBV27 to TRBJ2-5; 9 bases are shared with TRBD2. CDR3 size: 14 residues. The germline V gene encodes CDR1 MNHEY and CDR2 SMNVEV (reference sequence). With 2 bases clipped from V and 11 bases from J, the junction kept 9 bases outside the gene matches. Here the CDR3 DNA reads TGTGCCAGCAGTTTAACTAGCGGGCAGGGGGAGCAGTACTTC. This codes for CASSLTSGQGEQYF.

The table lists this clone with a few counts. The rearrangement joins TRBV30 to TRBJ1-2; D call uncertain. The germline V gene has CDR1 GTSNPN and CDR2 SVGIG (reference sequence). V was cut by 2 bases and J by 4 bases, with 8 bases left in between. This CDR3 comprises 12 residues. The chain's CDR3 is CAWSLSVYGYTF. DNA of the CDR3: TGTGCCTGGAGTCTCTCTGTCTATGGCTACACCTTC.

The chain joins TRBV11-3 to TRBJ1-2; TRBD1 is a possible D gene (5 bases). Per germline, CDR1 SGHNT and CDR2 YENEEA. V lost 1 base to trimming and J lost 8 bases, with 11 bases between them. This CDR3 has 13 amino acids. The CDR3: CASSLGGTEGYTF. The CDR3 region has the DNA TGTGCCAGCAGCTTAGGAGGGACTGAAGGCTACACCTTC.

The rearrangement links TRBV19 to TRBJ2-3, with D possibly being TRBD1 (6 bases). The CDR3 extends over 15 amino acids. Germline CDR1 reads LNHDA; CDR2 reads SQIVND (reference sequence). Trimming removed 6 bases at V and 0 bases at J, with 13 bases between. The CDR3: CASSTGQSSTDTQYF. The CDR3 nucleotides are TGTGCCAGTAGCACCGGACAGTCTAGCACAGATACGCAGTATTTT.

The chain carries TRBV21-1 and TRBJ1-5; TRBD1 is the table's D call, not checked against the DNA. TRBV21-1 has pseudogene status. The CDR3 consists of 16 residues. The CDR3 sequence: CASRDRDPISNQPQHF. The CDR3 nucleotides read TGTGCCAGCCGCGACAGGGATCCGATCAGCAATCAGCCCCAGCATTTT.

This chain uses TRBV29-1 with TRBJ1-2; 9 bases are shared with TRBD1. This CDR3 spans 14 amino acids. Germline loops: CDR1 SQVTM, CDR2 ANQGSEA. Trimming removed 3 bases from V and 5 bases from J; junction bases left unmatched: 7. DNA of the CDR3: TGCAGCGTTGAGGGGACAGGGAGTCTGTATGGCTACACCTTC. Translation gives CSVEGTGSLYGYTF.

As concerns this clone: The same CDR3 is also encoded by other DNA sequences in this sample. This chain connects TRBV5-1 to TRBJ2-7; D ambiguous. This CDR3 contains 14 residues. The V gene lost 0 bases and the J gene lost 1 base, with 8 bases spanning the gap. The germline CDR1 and CDR2 sequences are SGHRS and YFSETQ. CDR3 sequence reads: CASSLEAASYEQYF. CDR3 in DNA: TGCGCCAGCAGCTTGGAGGCTGCGTCCTACGAGCAGTACTTC.